These 26 T cell receptor beta chains share one sample of origin, sequenced in a study of T cell repertoires in cytomegalovirus infection. MiXCR, run by TCRdb on the reads, gives a single entry per CDR3 protein. The profile covers over 150,000 distinct CDR3 sequences, with roughly 14% appearing a single time and around 27% taken by the ten largest. The sample comprised PBMCs. Receptors originate from a human donor in good health (CMV status not recorded). Some clones in this sample may be carry-over from other donors' samples.

The chain couples TRBV20-1 to TRBJ2-3, with D perhaps assigned TRBD1 or TRBD2 (6 bases each). The germline CDR1 and CDR2 sequences are DFQATT and SNEGSKA (reference sequence). There are 14 residues in the CDR3. V lost 7 bases to trimming and J lost 0 bases, with 14 bases between them. Here the CDR3 reads CSVGGTSSTDTQYF. CDR3 in DNA: TGCAGTGTAGGGGGGACTTCTAGCACAGATACGCAGTATTTT.

This clonotype was counted between two and nine times. The CDR3, as DNA: TGTGCCACCCGGAAGGGTACCTACAATGAGCAGTTCTTC. Translating it yields CATRKGTYNEQFF. The chain is built from TRBV27 and TRBJ2-1; unclear D gene. The CDR3 sequence is 13 residues long. From germline, CDR1 is MNHEY and CDR2 SMNVEV (reference sequence). V was pared by 10 bases and J by 2 bases, with 12 bases between.

Ten or more counts support this clonotype. The J gene is TRBJ2-7, the V gene TRBV5-5, with TRBD1 as a possible D gene (5 bases). Germline lookup yields CDR1 SGHKS and CDR2 YYEKEE (reference sequence). V lost 4 bases to trimming and J lost 1 base, with 9 bases between them. The CDR3 covers 13 residues. CDR3 nucleotides: TGTGCCAGCAGCGCGCAGGGTTCCTACGAGCAGTACTTC. Translation: CASSAQGSYEQYF.

The chain joins TRBV3-1 to TRBJ2-3; 8 positions agree with TRBD2. Germline V gene data show CDR1 as LGHDT and CDR2 as YNNKEL (reference sequence). This CDR3 comprises 16 residues. V dropped 0 bases and J dropped 0; count of bases not matched to a gene: 2. The CDR3 here is CASSQDSGASTDTQYF. As DNA, the CDR3 is TGTGCCAGCAGCCAAGATAGCGGGGCTAGCACAGATACGCAGTATTTT.

This clonotype was counted at least ten times. The CDR3 loop is CASSFISGGVVSNQPQHF. The CDR3 bases are TGTGCCAGCAGTTTTATCAGCGGAGGGGTTGTTAGCAATCAGCCCCAGCATTTT. The chain carries TRBV28 and TRBJ1-5; D is perhaps TRBD1 (5 bases). The CDR3 spans 18 residues. Looked up from germline, CDR1 is MDHEN and CDR2 is SYDVKM. V was clipped by 3 bases and J by 0 bases, with 18 bases between them.

This clonotype was detected a few times. This rearrangement joins TRBV29-1 to TRBJ2-7; 9 bases are shared with TRBD1. Losses at the gene ends were 2 bases for V and 2 bases for J; bases not matched to a gene: 7. The germline CDR1 and CDR2 sequences are SQVTM and ANQGSEA. This CDR3 is 15 amino acids long. CDR3 loop: CSVEKGQGSPYEQYF. CDR3 sequence (DNA): TGCAGCGTTGAAAAGGGACAGGGATCACCCTACGAGCAGTACTTC.

Worth noting for this clonotype: Since a much larger clone is just one base distant, this may be a read error. V gene TRBV10-3 combines with J gene TRBJ2-3; 7 nucleotides match TRBD2. The CDR3 runs 15 residues. CDR1 and CDR2 from the germline V gene are ENHRY and SYGVKD. In DNA, the CDR3 is TGTGACATCAGTGACTCGGGGGGACTGCCAGATACGCAGTATTTT. Translating gives CDISDSGGLPDTQYF.

The chain carries TRBV4-3 and TRBJ1-5; D is unresolved. Germline V lookup: CDR1 LGHNA, CDR2 YSLEER. V was shortened by 0 bases and J by 0 bases, with 9 bases between the two germline ends. The CDR3 spans 16 residues. The CDR3 loop is CASSQDSGYSNQPQHF. CDR3 nucleotides: TGCGCCAGCAGCCAAGATTCCGGTTATAGCAATCAGCCCCAGCATTTT.

This clonotype has just a few counts. V gene TRBV5-6 combines with J gene TRBJ2-4; tentatively, D is TRBD1 (6 bases). Germline V gene data show CDR1 as SGHDT and CDR2 as YYEEEE. V was shortened by 7 bases and J by 1 base, with 15 bases between the two germline ends. CDR3 size: 15 residues. As DNA, the CDR3 is TGTGCCAGCCTTGACAGGAAGGAGGCCAAAAACATTCAGTACTTC. Translation: CASLDRKEAKNIQYF. The full variable domain, rest sourced from reference TRBV5-6 and TRBJ2-4, is DAGVTQSPTHLIKTRGQQVTLRCSPKSGHDTVSWYQQALGQGPQFIFQYYEEEERQRGNFPDRFSGHQFPNYSSELNVNALLLGDSALYLCASLDRKEAKNIQYFGAGTRLSVL.

This clonotype was detected only a few times. CDR3: CASSLSPAMRYTF. The CDR3 bases are TGTGCCAGCAGTTTAAGTCCCGCTATGAGGTACACCTTC. This chain links TRBV12-3 or TRBV12-4 with TRBJ1-2; no clear D gene. The CDR3 is made up of 13 amino acids. The V gene lost 2 bases and the J gene lost 11 bases, with 15 bases spanning the gap.

V is TRBV7-9 and J is TRBJ2-1, with D maybe TRBD1 (5 bases). The CDR3 has 13 residues. CDR1 is SEHNR, CDR2 FQNEAQ, per germline (reference sequence). With 3 bases removed from V and 5 bases from J, the gap between germline ends came to 8 bases. CDR3 DNA: TGTGCCAGCAGCTTGCAAGGGGACAATGAGCAGTTCTTC. It specifies CASSLQGDNEQFF.

The V gene is TRBV6-5, the J gene TRBJ1-5; unclear D gene. Trimming removed 2 bases from V and 6 bases from J, with 5 bases in between. Germline lookup yields CDR1 MNHEY and CDR2 SVGAGI. The CDR3 is 12 amino acids. CDR3: CASSYPGQPQHF. The CDR3 nucleotides read TGTGCCAGCAGTTACCCTGGTCAGCCCCAGCATTTT.

V is TRBV2 and J is TRBJ2-2; the D is unclear. CDR1 is SNHLY, CDR2 FYNNEI, per germline. This CDR3 contains 10 residues. With 4 bases removed from V and 8 bases from J, the gap between germline ends came to 2 bases. CDR3 DNA sequence: TGTGCCAGCAGTGGGGGGGAGCTGTTTTTT. Protein product: CASSGGELFF.

Many counts were recorded for this clonotype. CDR3 amino acids: CASSAGTSGSSFHEQYF. CDR3 DNA sequence: TGTGCCAGCAGCGCCGGGACTAGCGGGAGTTCGTTCCACGAGCAGTACTTC. This chain connects TRBV7-6 to TRBJ2-7; 14 nucleotides line up with TRBD2. Germline assignment: CDR1 SGHVS and CDR2 FNYEAQ. The CDR3 sequence is 17 residues long. V gave up 5 bases and J gave up 5 bases; unmatched junction bases: 11. The variable domain in full, completed from reference TRBV7-6 and TRBJ2-7, reads GAGVSQSPRYKVTKRGQDVALRCDPISGHVSLYWYRQALGQGPEFLTYFNYEAQQDKSGLPNDRFSAERPEGSISTLTIQRTEQRDSAMYRCASSAGTSGSSFHEQYFGPGTRLTVT.

The table lists this clonotype with many counts. The chain recombines TRBV5-8 with TRBJ2-6; D remains ambiguous. CDR1 SGHTS and CDR2 YDEGEE come from the germline V gene. Trimming stripped 0 bases from V and 4 bases from J, with 8 bases between. CDR3 length: 15 residues. The CDR3 loop reads CASSLVVSGANVLTF. The CDR3 DNA reads TGTGCCAGCAGCTTGGTAGTGTCCGGGGCCAACGTCCTGACTTTC. Supplemented by reference TRBV5-8 and TRBJ2-6, the full variable domain reads EAGVTQSPTHLIKTRGQQATLRCSPISGHTSVYWYQQALGLGLQFLLWYDEGEERNRGNFPPRFSGRQFPNYSSELNVNALELEDSALYLCASSLVVSGANVLTFGAGSRLTVL.

In this sample, this clonotype turned up a few times. The chain carries TRBV28 and TRBJ2-5; 10 positions agree with TRBD1. The CDR3 totals 22 residues. J gave up 3 bases and V 3 bases, and 25 bases lay outside the gene matches. From germline, CDR1 is MDHEN and CDR2 SYDVKM. CDR3 nucleotide sequence: TGTGCCAGCAGTTTTCCTTCCAGAGTGGGACAGGGGAAAACATCCCTCAAAGAGACCCAGTACTTC. This gives the protein CASSFPSRVGQGKTSLKETQYF.

Ten or more counts support this clonotype. The genes are TRBV7-2 and TRBJ2-3; TRBD2 might be the D (5 bases). V lost 2 bases, J lost 0 bases, and 6 bases lay in between. The germline V gene encodes CDR1 SGHTA and CDR2 FQGNSA. This CDR3 has 14 residues. CDR3: CASSLRTSTDTQYF. The DNA for the CDR3 is TGTGCCAGCAGCTTAAGGACTAGCACAGATACGCAGTATTTT.

In its sample, this clonotype was seen many times. The chain employs TRBV10-3 and TRBJ1-1; D not certain. V lost 2 bases and J lost 4, with 20 bases in between. CDR3 size: 17 residues. Germline lookup yields CDR1 ENHRY and CDR2 SYGVKD. CDR3 bases: TGTGCCATCAGTGAGGCCCAAGCGCAGGTTGCCTCCACTGAAGCTTTCTTT. Its protein product is CAISEAQAQVASTEAFF.

This clonotype was seen at least ten times. The chain is built from TRBV7-8 and TRBJ1-4; D ambiguous. Germline CDR1 is SGHVS and CDR2 is FQNEAQ. This CDR3 spans 14 amino acids. Trimming took 1 base from V and 4 from J, leaving 7 bases between them. The CDR3: CASSLGPHNEKLFF. The CDR3 DNA follows: TGTGCCAGCAGCTTAGGCCCCCATAATGAAAAACTGTTTTTT.

The J gene is TRBJ2-7, the V gene TRBV7-6; D is uncertain. The CDR3 totals 14 residues. Deletions cut 3 bases from V and 2 bases from J, with 11 bases between. In germline, CDR1 is SGHVS, CDR2 FNYEAQ. The CDR3 loop reads CASSLGNTPYEQYF. CDR3 sequence (DNA): TGTGCCAGCAGCTTGGGGAACACCCCCTACGAGCAGTACTTC.

This clonotype has more than one count but fewer than ten. The chain links TRBV5-1 to TRBJ2-7, with 9 bases matching TRBD1. The CDR3 sequence is 18 residues long. CDR1 and CDR2 from the germline V gene are SGHRS and YFSETQ. V lost 0 bases, J lost 4 bases, and 14 bases stayed unmatched. The CDR3 is CASSLGVLRDREGYEQYF. CDR3 sequence (DNA): TGCGCCAGCAGCTTGGGGGTCCTCCGGGACAGGGAGGGGTACGAGCAGTACTTC.

There are many counts of this clonotype. The chain combines TRBV5-6 with TRBJ2-5; possible D gene TRBD2, 7 bases. V was clipped by 1 base and J by 1 base, with 14 bases between them. This CDR3 is built from 16 residues. The germline V gene encodes CDR1 SGHDT and CDR2 YYEEEE. The CDR3, as DNA: TGTGCCAGCAGCTTGAGAAGCGGGACATCCCAAGAGACCCAGTACTTC. It encodes CASSLRSGTSQETQYF.

This chain joins TRBV12-3 or TRBV12-4 and TRBJ2-1; 9 bases are a match to TRBD2. J was trimmed by 2 bases and V by 5 bases; bases with no gene match: 10. This CDR3 has 17 amino acids. The CDR3 DNA follows: TGTGCCAGCAGTGGACCAGAAGCGGGAGGTCCCTACAATGAGCAGTTCTTC. This sequence encodes CASSGPEAGGPYNEQFF.

Ten or more counts support this clonotype. CDR3 amino acids: CASSAGLAGAPPYF. The CDR3 coding sequence is TGTGCCAGCAGCGCCGGACTAGCGGGAGCTCCCCCGTACTTC. The chain has TRBV7-2 and TRBJ2-4, with 13 bases matching TRBD2. V was clipped by 5 bases and J by 15 bases; unmatched bases: 10. The CDR3 extends over 14 amino acids. Per the germline V gene, CDR1 is SGHTA and CDR2 is FQGNSA. Full variable domain (rest looked up from reference TRBV7-2 and TRBJ2-4): GAGVSQSPSNKVTEKGKDVELRCDPISGHTALYWYRQSLGQGLEFLIYFQGNSAPDKSGLPSDRFSAERTGGSVSTLTIQRTQQEDSAVYLCASSAGLAGAPPYFGAGTRLSVL.

This clonotype has a count of ten or more. The chain links TRBV12-3 or TRBV12-4 to TRBJ2-2, with a possible D match to TRBD1 (5 bases). Trimming removed 6 bases at V and 1 base at J, with 9 bases between. The CDR3 totals 14 residues. The chain's CDR3 is CASSRGQNTGELFF. The CDR3 DNA reads TGTGCCAGCAGCCGAGGACAGAACACCGGGGAGCTGTTTTTT.

In its sample, this clonotype was seen a few times. The gene calls are TRBV5-4 and TRBJ1-1, with 9 bases matching TRBD1. The junction had 8 bases not matched to a gene; V was cut back by 4 bases and J by 1 base. In germline, CDR1 is SGHNT, CDR2 YYREEE (reference sequence). There are 16 residues in the CDR3. For the CDR3, the DNA is TGTGCCAGCAGCAAGGGACAGGGAGAGCAGAACACTGAAGCTTTCTTT. Protein sequence: CASSKGQGEQNTEAFF.